This T cell receptor beta chain was documented in a study of T-cell reconstitution after alpha-beta-depleted transplantation in children. This CDR3 has 15 amino acids. Germline V CDR1 and CDR2: SGHDT, YYEEEE. Deletions cut 1 base from V and 2 bases from J, with 13 bases between. Overall study results and limits: Reported findings indicate that, about two months after transplant, alpha-beta T cells came from several hundred expanded clones, which were derived from non-depleted graft cells. The high TCRbeta diversity at day 60 in some patients came from surviving recipient T cells and thymic progenitors. Among T cells one year after transplant, newly produced cells accounted for most counts and diversity.

Preparation of the TCRbeta library was carried out with unique molecular identifiers. Each CDR3 protein is one row after TCRdb ran MiXCR on the PCR reads. The table lists 200,000 or so distinct CDR3 sequences, about 6% of them singletons. Many counts were recorded for this clonotype. The antigen is unknown. The chain combines TRBV5-6 with TRBJ2-7; possibly TRBD1 for D (5 bases). The sample in question was PBMCs, obtained before TCRalphabeta/CD19-depleted stem cell transplant. The source of this sequence is a girl less than two years old with combined immunodeficiency, due to receive a stem cell transplant. This CDR3 reads CASSLKGFRTYEQYF. In DNA form, the CDR3 reads TGTGCCAGCAGCTTGAAGGGGTTTCGGACCTACGAGCAGTACTTC.